This T cell receptor beta chain came from a study of cytomegalovirus exposure and HLA in healthy donors. Study-level points and caveats: Reported findings show TCR beta sequences accurately forecast HLA-A and HLA-B alleles in most subjects. Presence/absence results assume similar sequencing depth per donor, which may not hold.

Both 60 Vbeta primers and 13 Jbeta primers went into the PCR. Profiled with immunoSEQ multiplex PCR; TCRdb holds only in-frame clones, not every one. The sample has around 160,000 clones; 70% to 85% are singletons. Per the germline V gene, CDR1 is SGHDT and CDR2 is YYEEEE. Trimming removed 1 base from V and 5 bases from J; junction bases left unmatched: 4. CDR3 length equals 14 residues. In the case of this clone: The antigen remains undetermined.

The J gene is TRBJ2-3, the V gene TRBV5-6, with 7 bases identical to TRBD2. Input material: PBMCs. This TCR came from a man aged 50 to 59 in good health and CMV-seropositive. The CDR3 DNA follows: TGTGCCAGCAGCTTGTGGACTAGATTAGATACGCAGTATTTT. It encodes CASSLWTRLDTQYF.